This T cell receptor (beta chain) emerged from a study of T cell responses to AZD1222 COVID-19 vaccine. The CDR3 runs to 16 residues. V was cut by 1 base and J by 0 bases, with 12 bases left in between. Germline CDR1 and CDR2: KGHSH and LQKENI. Method: immunoSEQ multiplex PCR; TCRdb's copy keeps in-frame clones and lacks some. The sample lists 70,000 to 75,000 clones; about 85% were seen once. The study's findings and limits: At baseline, just 5 or 6 AZD1222 recipients tested seropositive. Spike-spanning, vaccine-associated CD4 TCRs were dominant at 160-218 and 743-854. No repertoire was sampled before or during the peak T cell response, only after it. In a largely white British group with more females than males, clonal diversity was possibly underestimated.

Regarding this clone: Antigen specificity is unknown.

The chain has TRBV18 and TRBJ1-1, with no clear D. The source of this sequence is an adult who received the AZD1222 COVID-19 vaccine. This specimen consisted of peripheral blood, obtained 28 days after the second AZD1222 dose. The CDR3 spells CASSPLREGVNTEAFF. In DNA, the CDR3 is TGTGCCAGCTCACCACTACGGGAGGGAGTGAACACTGAAGCTTTCTTT.